The clone carrying this TCR beta chain occurred many times. It was with unique molecular identifiers that the TCRbeta library was prepared. MiXCR, applied by TCRdb to the PCR reads, yields one record per CDR3 protein. The table lists about 190,000 distinct CDR3 sequences, roughly 7.5% of them singletons. The V and J ends lost 1 base and 13 bases, in that order; junction bases with no gene match: 2. The CDR3 has 12 amino acids. Germline V gene lookup returns CDR1 LGHDT and CDR2 YNNKEL (reference sequence). The data were taken from a study of T-cell reconstitution after alpha-beta-depleted transplantation in children.

V is TRBV3-1 and J is TRBJ2-1, with 9 bases matching TRBD2. The sample was PBMCs from the stem cell graft donor, taken from the stem cell graft. This TCR came from a human donor who donated a stem cell graft to a child with Wiskott-Aldrich syndrome. The CDR3 protein is CASSQAGTSQFF. In DNA form, the CDR3 reads TGTGCCAGCAGCCAAGCCGGGACTAGCCAGTTCTTC.